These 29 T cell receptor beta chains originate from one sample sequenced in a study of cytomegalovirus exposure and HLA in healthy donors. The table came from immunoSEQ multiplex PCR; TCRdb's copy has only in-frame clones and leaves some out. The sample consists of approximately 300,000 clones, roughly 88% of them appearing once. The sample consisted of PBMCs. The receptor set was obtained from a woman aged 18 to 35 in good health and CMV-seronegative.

In DNA, the CDR3 is TGTGCCAGCAGCCAGAGGAACACTGAAGCTTTCTTT. It codes for CASSQRNTEAFF. This rearrangement joins TRBV14 to TRBJ1-1; no reliable D call. With 3 bases removed from V and 1 base from J, the gap between germline ends came to 3 bases. The CDR3 covers 12 residues. Per the germline V gene, CDR1 is SGHDN and CDR2 is FVKESK. Based on the CDR3 plus reference TRBV14 and TRBJ1-1, the full variable domain is EAGVTQFPSHSVIEKGQTVTLRCDPISGHDNLYWYRRVMGKEIKFLLHFVKESKQDESGMPNNRFLAERTGGTYSTLKVQPAELEDSGVYFCASSQRNTEAFFGQGTRLTVV.

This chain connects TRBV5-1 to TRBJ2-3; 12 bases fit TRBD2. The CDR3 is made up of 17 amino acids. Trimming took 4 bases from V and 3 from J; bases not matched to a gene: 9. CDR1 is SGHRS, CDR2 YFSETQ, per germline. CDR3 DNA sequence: TGCGCCAGCAGCCCGGGAACTAGCGGGAGGAGGACAGATACGCAGTATTTT. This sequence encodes CASSPGTSGRRTDTQYF.

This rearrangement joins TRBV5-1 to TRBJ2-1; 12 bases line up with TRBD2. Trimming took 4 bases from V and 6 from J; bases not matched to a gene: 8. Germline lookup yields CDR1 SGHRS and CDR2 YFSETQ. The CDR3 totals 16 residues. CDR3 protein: CASSLLAGGVGNEQFF. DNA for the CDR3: TGCGCCAGCAGCCTCCTAGCGGGAGGGGTGGGCAATGAGCAGTTCTTC.

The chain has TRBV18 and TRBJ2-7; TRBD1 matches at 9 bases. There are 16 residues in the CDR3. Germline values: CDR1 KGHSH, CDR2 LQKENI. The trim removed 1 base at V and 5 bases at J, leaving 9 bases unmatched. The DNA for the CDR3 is TGTGCCAGCTCACCACAACTGGACAGGGGAGGGGACGAGCAGTACTTC. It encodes CASSPQLDRGGDEQYF.

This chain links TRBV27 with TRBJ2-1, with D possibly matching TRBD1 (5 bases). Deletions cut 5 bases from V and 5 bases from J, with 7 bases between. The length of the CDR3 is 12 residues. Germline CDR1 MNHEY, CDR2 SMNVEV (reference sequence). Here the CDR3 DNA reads TGTGCCAGCAGTAAACAGGACAATGAGCAGTTCTTC. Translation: CASSKQDNEQFF.

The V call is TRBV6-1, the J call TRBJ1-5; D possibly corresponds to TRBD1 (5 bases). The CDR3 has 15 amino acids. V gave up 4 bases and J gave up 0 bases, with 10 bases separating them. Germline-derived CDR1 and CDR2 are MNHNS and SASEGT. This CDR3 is CASSVGHLSNQPQHF. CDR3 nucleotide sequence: TGTGCCAGCAGTGTCGGACACCTTAGCAATCAGCCCCAGCATTTT.

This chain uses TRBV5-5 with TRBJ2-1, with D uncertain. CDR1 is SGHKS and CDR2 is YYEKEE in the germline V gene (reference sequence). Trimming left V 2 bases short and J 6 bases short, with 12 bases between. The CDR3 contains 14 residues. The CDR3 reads CASSFVGASNEQFF. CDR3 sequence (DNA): TGTGCCAGCAGCTTCGTGGGCGCCAGCAATGAGCAGTTCTTC. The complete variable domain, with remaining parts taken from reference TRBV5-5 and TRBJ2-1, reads DAGVTQSPTHLIKTRGQQVTLRCSPISGHKSVSWYQQVLGQGPQFIFQYYEKEERGRGNFPDRFSARQFPNYSSELNVNALLLGDSALYLCASSFVGASNEQFFGPGTRLTVL.

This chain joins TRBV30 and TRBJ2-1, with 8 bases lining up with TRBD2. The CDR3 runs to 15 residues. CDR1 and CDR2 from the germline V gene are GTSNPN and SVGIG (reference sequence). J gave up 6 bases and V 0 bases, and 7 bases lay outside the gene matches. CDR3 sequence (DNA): TGTGCCTGGAGTGTAGGGAGCGGGGGACCCAATGAGCAGTTCTTC. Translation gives CAWSVGSGGPNEQFF.

CDR3 sequence (DNA): TGCGCCAGCAGCCAAGACGGGGCGGGAATCGGGACAGATACGCAGTATTTT. It is translated as CASSQDGAGIGTDTQYF. The chain has TRBV4-3 and TRBJ2-3; D is possibly TRBD2 (6 bases). This CDR3 is 17 amino acids long. Between the trimmed V and J ends, which lost 0 bases and 3 bases, there was a span of 16 bases. Germline loops: CDR1 LGHNA, CDR2 YSLEER.

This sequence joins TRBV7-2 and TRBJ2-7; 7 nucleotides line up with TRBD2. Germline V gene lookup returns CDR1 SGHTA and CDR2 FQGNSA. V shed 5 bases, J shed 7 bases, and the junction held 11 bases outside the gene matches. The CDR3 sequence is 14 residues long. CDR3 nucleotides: TGTGCCAGCAGCCCCGCGCTAGCGGCACAGGAGCAGTACTTC. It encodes CASSPALAAQEQYF.

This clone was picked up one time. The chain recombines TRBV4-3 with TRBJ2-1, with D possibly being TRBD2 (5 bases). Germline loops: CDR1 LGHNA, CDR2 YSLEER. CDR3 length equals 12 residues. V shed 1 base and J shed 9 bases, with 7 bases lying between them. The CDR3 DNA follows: TGCGCCAGCAGCCAAGTTCGGGGTGAGCAGTTCTTC. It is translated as CASSQVRGEQFF.

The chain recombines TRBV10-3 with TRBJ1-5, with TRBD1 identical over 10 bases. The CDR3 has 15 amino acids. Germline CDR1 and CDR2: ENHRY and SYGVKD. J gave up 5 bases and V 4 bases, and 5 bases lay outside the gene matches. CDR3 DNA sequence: TGTGCCATCAGTGGAAAGGACAGGGGGGATCAGCCCCAGCATTTT. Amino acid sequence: CAISGKDRGDQPQHF.

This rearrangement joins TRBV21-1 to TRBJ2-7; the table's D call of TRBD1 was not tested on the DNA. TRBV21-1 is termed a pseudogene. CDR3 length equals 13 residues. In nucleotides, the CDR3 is TGTGCCAGCAGCATCGGTACAGGATACGAGCAGTACTTC. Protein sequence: CASSIGTGYEQYF.

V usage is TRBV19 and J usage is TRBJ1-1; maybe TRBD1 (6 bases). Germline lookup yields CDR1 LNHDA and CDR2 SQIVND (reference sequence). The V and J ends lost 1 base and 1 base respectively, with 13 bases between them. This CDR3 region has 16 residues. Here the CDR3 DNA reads TGTGCCAGTAGTATAGTCAATCACAGGGCGAACACTGAAGCTTTCTTT. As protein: CASSIVNHRANTEAFF.

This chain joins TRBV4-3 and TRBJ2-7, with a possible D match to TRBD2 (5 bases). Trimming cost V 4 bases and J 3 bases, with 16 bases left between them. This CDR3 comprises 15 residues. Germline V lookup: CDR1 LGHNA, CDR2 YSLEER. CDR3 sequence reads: CASSPRVRENYEQYF. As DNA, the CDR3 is TGCGCCAGCAGCCCTCGGGTGAGGGAGAACTACGAGCAGTACTTC.

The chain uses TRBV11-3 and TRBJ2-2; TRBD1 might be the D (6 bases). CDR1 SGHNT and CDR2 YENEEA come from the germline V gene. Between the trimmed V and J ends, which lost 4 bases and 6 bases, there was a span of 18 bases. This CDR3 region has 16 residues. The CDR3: CASSSGDIIGPGELFF. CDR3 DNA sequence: TGTGCCAGCAGCTCCGGGGACATCATCGGTCCCGGGGAGCTGTTTTTT.

The CDR3 spells CASSERQGLYEQYF. The CDR3 nucleotides are TGTGCCAGCAGTGAAAGACAGGGATTGTACGAGCAGTACTTC. This chain connects TRBV28 to TRBJ2-7; 7 bases are shared with TRBD1. Germline loops: CDR1 MDHEN, CDR2 SYDVKM. V shed 5 bases, J shed 4 bases, and the junction held 8 bases outside the gene matches. The CDR3 is made up of 14 amino acids.

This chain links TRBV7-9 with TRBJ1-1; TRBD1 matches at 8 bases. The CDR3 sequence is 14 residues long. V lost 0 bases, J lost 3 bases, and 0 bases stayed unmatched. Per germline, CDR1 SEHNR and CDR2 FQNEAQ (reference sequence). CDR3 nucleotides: TGTGCCAGCAGCTTAGCACAGGGGGACACTGAAGCTTTCTTT. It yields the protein CASSLAQGDTEAFF.

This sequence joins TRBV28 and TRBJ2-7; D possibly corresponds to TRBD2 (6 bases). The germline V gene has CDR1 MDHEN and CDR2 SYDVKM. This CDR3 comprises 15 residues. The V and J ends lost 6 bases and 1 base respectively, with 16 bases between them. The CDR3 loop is CASSLGAGWSYEQYF. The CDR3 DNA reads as TGTGCCAGCAGCCTTGGTGCGGGATGGTCCTACGAGCAGTACTTC.

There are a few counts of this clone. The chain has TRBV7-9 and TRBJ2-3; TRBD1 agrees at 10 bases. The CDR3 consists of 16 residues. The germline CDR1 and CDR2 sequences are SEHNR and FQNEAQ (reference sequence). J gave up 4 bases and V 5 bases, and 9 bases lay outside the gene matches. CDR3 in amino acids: CASSTDRGFGADTQYF. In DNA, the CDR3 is TGTGCCAGCAGCACGGACAGGGGGTTTGGGGCAGATACGCAGTATTTT.

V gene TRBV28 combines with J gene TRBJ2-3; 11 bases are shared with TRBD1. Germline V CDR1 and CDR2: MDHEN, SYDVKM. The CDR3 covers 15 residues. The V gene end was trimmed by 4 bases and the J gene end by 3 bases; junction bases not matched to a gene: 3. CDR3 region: CASSSGTGGTDTQYF. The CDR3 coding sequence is TGTGCCAGCAGTTCCGGGACAGGGGGGACAGATACGCAGTATTTT.

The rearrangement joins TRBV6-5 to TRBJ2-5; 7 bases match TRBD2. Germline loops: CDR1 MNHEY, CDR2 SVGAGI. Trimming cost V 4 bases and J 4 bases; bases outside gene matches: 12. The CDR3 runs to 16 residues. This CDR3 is CASSSRTSWVPETQYF. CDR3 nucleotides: TGTGCCAGCAGTTCTCGGACTAGTTGGGTCCCAGAGACCCAGTACTTC.

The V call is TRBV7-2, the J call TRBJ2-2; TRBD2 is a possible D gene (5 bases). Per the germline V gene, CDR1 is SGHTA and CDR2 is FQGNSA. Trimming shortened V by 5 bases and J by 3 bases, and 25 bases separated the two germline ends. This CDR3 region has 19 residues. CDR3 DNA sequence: TGTGCCAGCAGCCCAGAATTCTTGGGTGGCGGGCCTGACACCGGGGAGCTGTTTTTT. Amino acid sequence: CASSPEFLGGGPDTGELFF.

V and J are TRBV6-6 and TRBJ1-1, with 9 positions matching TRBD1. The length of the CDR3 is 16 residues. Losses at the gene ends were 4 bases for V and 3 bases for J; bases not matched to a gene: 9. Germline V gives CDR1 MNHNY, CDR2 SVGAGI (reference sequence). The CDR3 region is CASSFLGTGQDTEAFF. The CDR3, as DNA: TGTGCCAGCAGTTTTCTCGGGACAGGGCAGGACACTGAAGCTTTCTTT.

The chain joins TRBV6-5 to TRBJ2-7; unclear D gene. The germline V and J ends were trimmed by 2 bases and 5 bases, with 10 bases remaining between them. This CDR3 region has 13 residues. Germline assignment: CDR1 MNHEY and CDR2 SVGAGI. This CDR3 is CASSYNSRHEQYF. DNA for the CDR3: TGTGCCAGCAGTTACAACAGCCGGCACGAGCAGTACTTC.

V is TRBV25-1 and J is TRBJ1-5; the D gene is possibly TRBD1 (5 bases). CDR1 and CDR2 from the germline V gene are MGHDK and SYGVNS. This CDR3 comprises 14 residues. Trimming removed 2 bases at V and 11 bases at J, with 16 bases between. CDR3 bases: TGTGCCAGCAGTGAAGACGAAGGGGCCATGTCCCAGCATTTT. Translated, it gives CASSEDEGAMSQHF.

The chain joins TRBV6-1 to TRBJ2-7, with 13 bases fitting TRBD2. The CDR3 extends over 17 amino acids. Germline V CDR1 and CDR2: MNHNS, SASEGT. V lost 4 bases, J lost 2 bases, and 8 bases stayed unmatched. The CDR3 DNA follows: TGTGCCAGCAGTGTTGGACTAGCGGGAGAGGTGGCCTACGAGCAGTACTTC. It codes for CASSVGLAGEVAYEQYF.

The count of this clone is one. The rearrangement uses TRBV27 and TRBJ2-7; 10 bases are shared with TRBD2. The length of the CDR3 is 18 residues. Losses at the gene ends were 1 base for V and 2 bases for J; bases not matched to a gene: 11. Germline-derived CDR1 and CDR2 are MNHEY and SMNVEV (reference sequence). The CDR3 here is CASSLLDPSGGPPYEQYF. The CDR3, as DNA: TGTGCCAGCAGTTTATTAGATCCTAGCGGGGGCCCCCCCTACGAGCAGTACTTC.

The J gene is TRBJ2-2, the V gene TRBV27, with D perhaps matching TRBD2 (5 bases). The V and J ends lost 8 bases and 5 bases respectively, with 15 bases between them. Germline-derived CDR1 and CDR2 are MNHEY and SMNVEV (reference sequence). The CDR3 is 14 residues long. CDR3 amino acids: CASWQATGTGELFF. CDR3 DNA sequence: TGTGCCAGCTGGCAGGCCACGGGGACCGGGGAGCTGTTTTTT.